A single sample is the source of the 5 T cell receptor beta chains below, sequenced in a study of blood T cell repertoires in COVID-19. Produced via immunoSEQ multiplex PCR; TCRdb's table is partial and in-frame only. The sample includes 200,000 to 250,000 clones, about four fifths of them seen just once. Sequenced sample: peripheral blood. The source is a woman younger than 30 with acute or convalescent COVID-19.

V gene TRBV5-1 combines with J gene TRBJ1-1; D is possibly TRBD1 (6 bases). Germline V CDR1 and CDR2: SGHRS, YFSETQ. This CDR3 spans 17 amino acids. With 4 bases removed from V and 1 base from J, the gap between germline ends came to 20 bases. The CDR3 coding sequence is TGCGCCAGCAGCAAAACTATACCGGGACAAAAGAACACTGAAGCTTTCTTT. It translates to CASSKTIPGQKNTEAFF. Complete variable domain (other parts from reference TRBV5-1 and TRBJ1-1): KAGVTQTPRYLIKTRGQQVTLSCSPISGHRSVSWYQQTPGQGLQFLFEYFSETQRNKGNFPGRFSGRQFSNSRSEMNVSTLELGDSALYLCASSKTIPGQKNTEAFFGQGTRLTVV.

V gene TRBV7-9 combines with J gene TRBJ2-1, with TRBD1 matching 8 bases. The CDR3 extends over 14 amino acids. Trimming at V came to 3 bases and at J to 10 bases, leaving 8 bases not matched to a gene. CDR1 is SEHNR and CDR2 is FQNEAQ in the germline V gene (reference sequence). As DNA, the CDR3 is TGTGCCAGCAGCTTGCGTCAGGGGGCTGGGGAGCAGTTCTTC. This sequence encodes CASSLRQGAGEQFF.

This clone was detected only a few times. CDR3 loop: CASSLTSGANEQFF. Written as DNA, the CDR3 is TGCGCCAGCAGCTTGACTAGCGGGGCCAATGAGCAGTTCTTC. V gene TRBV5-1 combines with J gene TRBJ2-1; 10 nucleotides line up with TRBD2. This CDR3 spans 14 amino acids. Germline-derived CDR1 and CDR2 are SGHRS and YFSETQ. J gave up 6 bases and V 1 base, and 1 base lay outside the gene matches.

The chain is built from TRBV5-1 and TRBJ2-1, with D perhaps matching TRBD2 (5 bases). Trimming took off 3 bases at V and 7 bases at J, with 8 bases between the two ends. The germline CDR1 and CDR2 sequences are SGHRS and YFSETQ. This CDR3 has 12 residues. The CDR3 DNA is TGCGCCAGCAGCTGGACTCAAAATGAGCAGTTCTTC. Protein: CASSWTQNEQFF.

The gene calls are TRBV6-5 and TRBJ2-1; weak D call: TRBD2 (6 bases). The CDR3 has 11 residues. CDR1 and CDR2 from the germline V gene are MNHEY and SVGAGI. Trimming shortened V by 6 bases and J by 8 bases, and 8 bases separated the two germline ends. The chain's CDR3 is CASRLADEQFF. The CDR3, as DNA: TGTGCCAGCAGACTAGCAGATGAGCAGTTCTTC.